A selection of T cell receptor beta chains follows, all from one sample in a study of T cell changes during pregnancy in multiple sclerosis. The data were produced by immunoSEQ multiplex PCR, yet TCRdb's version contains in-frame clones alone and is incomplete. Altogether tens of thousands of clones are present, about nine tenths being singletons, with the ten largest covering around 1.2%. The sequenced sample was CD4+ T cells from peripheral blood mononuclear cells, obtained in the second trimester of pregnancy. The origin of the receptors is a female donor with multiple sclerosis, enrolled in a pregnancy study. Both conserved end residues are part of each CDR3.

CDR3 protein: CASSETGGNQPQHF
V gene: TRBV6-1
J gene: TRBJ1-5

CDR3 protein: CASSPPTSSNEQFF
V gene: TRBV5-1
J gene: TRBJ2-1

CDR3 protein: CASSLDGVGETQYF
V gene: TRBV11-3
J gene: TRBJ2-5

CDR3 protein: CASSPGLGEQFF
V gene: TRBV9
J gene: TRBJ2-1

CDR3 protein: CASSSRGGDTEAFF
V gene: TRBV2
J gene: TRBJ1-1

CDR3 protein: CATRLAGGNEQFF
V gene: TRBV6-5
J gene: TRBJ2-1

CDR3 protein: CASSPPGGGHQPQHF
V gene: TRBV7-2
J gene: TRBJ1-5

CDR3 protein: CASSFFGQQETQYF
V gene: TRBV2
J gene: TRBJ2-5

CDR3 protein: CASAIGEYNEKLFF
V gene: TRBV19
J gene: TRBJ1-4

CDR3 protein: CSAATDTSGNTIYF
V gene: TRBV29-1
J gene: TRBJ1-3

CDR3 protein: CASSPLGTGVMNEQFF
V gene: TRBV18
J gene: TRBJ2-1

CDR3 protein: CSVAGTGDTEAFF
V gene: TRBV29-1
J gene: TRBJ1-1

CDR3 protein: CAIKRPSGMGGNEQFF
V gene: TRBV10-3
J gene: TRBJ2-1

CDR3 protein: CASSEGPPGQPQHF
V gene: TRBV4-1
J gene: TRBJ1-5

CDR3 protein: CAWNGGGWNTEAFF
V gene: TRBV30
J gene: TRBJ1-1

CDR3 protein: CASSDDRLSGNTIYF
V gene: TRBV2
J gene: TRBJ1-3

CDR3 protein: CASSLDSLPYEQYF
V gene: TRBV5-1
J gene: TRBJ2-7